This T cell receptor beta chain was captured by sequencing in a study of immune heterogeneity within non-small cell lung tumors. The wider study: Squamous cell carcinomas accounted for a few of the tumors, non-squamous carcinomas for approximately 10, and 1 was not otherwise specified.

Deletions cut 9 bases from V and 9 bases from J, with 26 bases between. Germline assignment: CDR1 SEHNR and CDR2 FQNEAQ (reference sequence). The CDR3 consists of 16 residues. Amplifying TCR beta CDR3 involved multiplex PCR carried out with 32 V and 13 J primers. TCRdb recomputed calls from the multiplex PCR reads with MiXCR, one row per CDR3 protein. The profile shows some 11,000 distinct CDR3 sequences, 30% of them singletons. Template input, which was bulk tumor genomic DNA, totaled 450 to 600 ng per sample. Spaced far apart, several biopsies were taken from each primary tumor during surgery. Surgery that was curative in intent was performed on patients with untreated, newly diagnosed non-small cell lung cancer. Whole-study results and caveats: Identical dominant CDR3 beta clonotypes were found recurring across a patient's tumor sites, along with site-unique high-frequency clones.

Points on this clonotype: Its specificity is unknown.

This chain connects TRBV7-9 to TRBJ2-2, with D uncertain. Sequenced input: lung tumor tissue. The sequence came from an older woman with non-small cell lung cancer. This chain's CDR3 is CASISLDREASWELFF. The CDR3 DNA follows: TGTGCCAGTATATCTTTAGACCGCGAGGCGTCCTGGGAGCTGTTTTTT.